The subject of this entry is one T cell receptor beta chain. V gave up 4 bases and J gave up 7 bases; unmatched junction bases: 8. Germline V lookup: CDR1 SGHRS, CDR2 YFSETQ. This CDR3 comprises 15 residues. The data were produced by immunoSEQ multiplex PCR, yet TCRdb's version contains in-frame clones alone and is incomplete. The sample carries around 100,000 clones, 82% recorded once. The data derive from a study of T cell clones after liver transplantation. V is TRBV5-1 and J is TRBJ2-2; TRBD1 aligns across 9 bases. Sequenced material: CD4+ T cells from blood, taken before liver transplant. The origin of this receptor is a human donor who received a liver transplant. The CDR3 DNA follows: TGCGCCAGCAGCCCCTCCGGGACAGGGTTCGGGGAGCTGTTTTTT. It codes for CASSPSGTGFGELFF.